A single sample is the source of the 17 T cell receptor beta chains below, sequenced in a study of CD8 T cells in ankylosing spondylitis. TCRdb ran MiXCR on the 5' RACE reads and lists one entry per CDR3 protein. Among a few hundred thousand distinct CDR3 sequences listed, roughly 20% were seen once. Material: blood, either unsorted or a sorted T cell fraction (not recorded which). These receptors were obtained from a female donor with ankylosing spondylitis or in good health (not recorded which).

This clonotype was observed a few times. The CDR3 protein is CASSVGLGTGLSDTQYF. In DNA form, the CDR3 reads TGTGCCAGCAGCGTAGGACTCGGGACAGGGCTGTCAGATACGCAGTATTTT. The V and J genes are TRBV9 and TRBJ2-3; 9 bases are a match to TRBD1. Germline lookup yields CDR1 SGDLS and CDR2 YYNGEE. The CDR3 has 17 amino acids. V shed 0 bases and J 4 bases; nucleotides not matched to a gene: 9. Complete variable domain (other parts from reference TRBV9 and TRBJ2-3): DSGVTQTPKHLITATGQRVTLRCSPRSGDLSVYWYQQSLDQGLQFLIQYYNGEERAKGNILERFSAQQFPDLHSELNLSSLELGDSALYFCASSVGLGTGLSDTQYFGPGTRLTVL.

The V call is TRBV27, the J call TRBJ1-2, with 9 nucleotides matching TRBD1. J lost 5 bases, V lost 6 bases, and 7 bases had no gene match. Germline V gives CDR1 MNHEY, CDR2 SMNVEV (reference sequence). The CDR3 extends over 14 amino acids. The CDR3 loop reads CASSWGQGIYGYTF. The CDR3 DNA reads as TGTGCCAGCAGCTGGGGACAGGGCATTTATGGCTACACCTTC.

The chain recombines TRBV12-3 or TRBV12-4 with TRBJ1-1; D is undetermined. The CDR3 runs to 15 residues. V dropped 6 bases and J dropped 0 bases, with 14 bases sitting between them. The CDR3 bases are TGTGCCAGCAGCAAGGCGGGCAGGCTGAACACTGAAGCTTTCTTT. Residues: CASSKAGRLNTEAFF.

V and J are TRBV20-1 and TRBJ1-4; unclear D gene. Germline CDR1 and CDR2: DFQATT and SNEGSKA (reference sequence). The CDR3 extends over 16 amino acids. Trimming shortened V by 3 bases and J by 4 bases, and 18 bases separated the two germline ends. The CDR3 sequence is CSASSWATANNEKLFF. DNA for the CDR3: TGCAGTGCTAGCTCCTGGGCCACAGCTAATAATGAAAAACTGTTTTTT.

The genes are TRBV7-2 and TRBJ2-1, with 14 bases identical to TRBD2. The CDR3 contains 17 residues. CDR1 is SGHTA and CDR2 is FQGNSA in the germline V gene. After removal of 3 bases from V and 10 bases from J, the junction contained 11 bases not matched to a gene. This chain's CDR3 is CASSLRSGTSGRREQFF. CDR3 sequence (DNA): TGTGCCAGCAGCTTGAGGAGCGGGACTAGCGGGAGAAGGGAGCAGTTCTTC.

The V call is TRBV20-1, the J call TRBJ2-5, with D unclear. This CDR3 has 15 amino acids. Per the germline V gene, CDR1 is DFQATT and CDR2 is SNEGSKA (reference sequence). V lost 1 base to trimming and J lost 1 base, with 13 bases between them. The CDR3 here is CSARAARIGQETQYF. The CDR3 DNA reads as TGCAGTGCTAGAGCGGCGAGAATAGGCCAAGAGACCCAGTACTTC.

The J gene is TRBJ1-4, the V gene TRBV6-6; D uncertain. Trimming cost V 0 bases and J 8 bases, with 4 bases left between them. This CDR3 spans 12 amino acids. Germline V gives CDR1 MNHNY, CDR2 SVGAGI (reference sequence). CDR3 in amino acids: CASSYSSEKLFF. CDR3 sequence (DNA): TGTGCCAGCAGTTACTCGAGCGAAAAACTGTTTTTT.

This clonotype was found once. This rearrangement joins TRBV3-1 to TRBJ1-1, with D possibly TRBD1 on 6 matching bases. Per the germline V gene, CDR1 is LGHDT and CDR2 is YNNKEL (reference sequence). The germline V and J ends were trimmed by 2 bases and 4 bases, with 17 bases remaining between them. This CDR3 is built from 16 residues. In nucleotides, the CDR3 is TGTGCCAGCAGCCAACCAAGGGGGGTGGGCAGCACTGAAGCTTTCTTT. Residues: CASSQPRGVGSTEAFF.

In its sample, this clonotype was seen a few times. The V gene is TRBV6-1, the J gene TRBJ1-5; tentatively, D is TRBD1 (6 bases). CDR1 and CDR2 from the germline V gene are MNHNS and SASEGT. V lost 7 bases and J 4 bases, leaving 11 bases between the germline ends. The CDR3 totals 13 residues. In DNA form, the CDR3 reads TGTGCCAGCACCACAGGGAATAATCAGCCCCAGCATTTT. Translating it yields CASTTGNNQPQHF.

The DNA for the CDR3 is TGCGCCAGCAGAGTCCAGTATATAAGGACCTTGCCCCAAGAGACCCAGTACTTC. Amino acid sequence: CASRVQYIRTLPQETQYF. The chain recombines TRBV5-1 with TRBJ2-5; D remains unclear. Trimming took off 5 bases at V and 1 base at J, with 24 bases between the two ends. CDR3 length equals 18 residues. CDR1 and CDR2 (germline): SGHRS, YFSETQ.

There are a few counts of this clonotype. This sequence joins TRBV25-1 and TRBJ2-5, with TRBD1 identical over 7 bases. J was trimmed by 3 bases and V by 5 bases; bases with no gene match: 9. The CDR3 runs to 15 residues. The V gene's germline CDR1 is MGHDK and CDR2 SYGVNS. For the CDR3, the DNA is TGTGCCAGCAGTAGGTCTAGACAGGGCGAAGAGACCCAGTACTTC. As protein: CASSRSRQGEETQYF.

The chain joins TRBV6-6 to TRBJ1-2, with D uncertain. The CDR3 has 13 amino acids. Deletions cut 6 bases from V and 10 bases from J, with 18 bases between. The germline V gene encodes CDR1 MNHNY and CDR2 SVGAGI (reference sequence). The CDR3 DNA reads as TGTGCCAGCAGCCCTAGGACTGGCCCGTCCTACACCTTC. Amino acids: CASSPRTGPSYTF.

This clonotype was observed many times. The chain joins TRBV29-1 to TRBJ2-1; D ambiguous. Trimming removed 5 bases from V and 1 base from J, with 12 bases in between. The length of the CDR3 is 14 residues. CDR1 and CDR2 from the germline V gene are SQVTM and ANQGSEA. As DNA, the CDR3 is TGCAGCGTTCCCACCCGACGTTCCTACAATGAGCAGTTCTTC. Amino acid sequence: CSVPTRRSYNEQFF.

The genes are TRBV19 and TRBJ1-1; tentative D call: TRBD1 (6 bases). In germline, CDR1 is LNHDA, CDR2 SQIVND (reference sequence). The CDR3 covers 15 residues. V lost 7 bases to trimming and J lost 1 base, with 16 bases between them. For the CDR3, the DNA is TGTGCCAGTACCCGACCCGGGGGGGCGAACACTGAAGCTTTCTTT. Translation gives CASTRPGGANTEAFF.

The chain uses TRBV6-1 and TRBJ2-1; TRBD1 or TRBD2 may be the D gene (5 bases each). The CDR3 contains 14 residues. Trimming removed 1 base at V and 4 bases at J, with 8 bases between. Per germline, CDR1 MNHNS and CDR2 SASEGT. This chain's CDR3 is CASSEGGGYNEQFF. The DNA for the CDR3 is TGTGCCAGCAGTGAAGGGGGCGGGTACAATGAGCAGTTCTTC.

V gene TRBV5-4 combines with J gene TRBJ2-3; D is possibly TRBD2 (6 bases). V was pared by 0 bases and J by 1 base, with 12 bases between. CDR1 SGHNT and CDR2 YYREEE come from the germline V gene (reference sequence). The CDR3 is made up of 16 amino acids. This CDR3 is CASSLAGSSGTDTQYF. The CDR3 DNA reads TGTGCCAGCAGCTTGGCGGGGTCTAGCGGCACAGATACGCAGTATTTT.

The chain's CDR3 is CSRSGSSYEQYF. CDR3 bases: TGCAGTCGAAGCGGGAGCTCCTACGAGCAGTACTTC. The gene calls are TRBV20-1 and TRBJ2-7; 8 bases line up with TRBD2. Germline-derived CDR1 and CDR2 are DFQATT and SNEGSKA (reference sequence). The CDR3 is 12 amino acids. Losses at the gene ends were 8 bases for V and 0 bases for J; bases not matched to a gene: 3.